This paragraph reports one T cell receptor (beta chain). What it binds is unknown. The germline gives CDR1 MNHNS, CDR2 SASEGT. The CDR3 totals 15 residues. Trimming pared 0 bases from V and 3 bases from J, leaving 9 bases between. This entry belongs to a study of cytomegalovirus exposure and HLA in healthy donors. Broader study findings: Later work found that TCR association rates differed between HLA loci; DRB1 had the most and HLA-C the fewest.

PCR primers comprised 60 Vbeta and 13 Jbeta primers. Profiled with immunoSEQ multiplex PCR; TCRdb holds only in-frame clones, not every one. The data contain fewer than 80,000 clones, about 80% of them seen just once; the ten biggest clones take up more than 2.5%. The specimen sequenced was PBMCs. The source is a young man in good health and CMV-seronegative. This chain joins TRBV6-1 and TRBJ2-1; D is possibly TRBD1 (5 bases). CDR3 amino acids: CASSEARQGYNEQFF. The CDR3 coding sequence is TGTGCCAGCAGTGAAGCGCGCCAGGGCTACAATGAGCAGTTCTTC.